This T cell receptor (beta chain) was retrieved from a study of CD8+CD57+ T cells in acquired aplastic anemia. CDR3 length equals 11 residues. CDR1 and CDR2 (germline): ENHRY, SYGVKD. The V and J ends lost 10 bases and 5 bases respectively, with 12 bases between them. Only patients with CD8+CD57+ cell expansion on flow cytometry were chosen for sequencing. Patients, without exception, had severe acquired aplastic anemia. Study-wide points: The number of CD8+ CDR3 sequences shared by patients and controls was twenty-nine.

Template material for TCR beta VDJ and CDR3 profiling consisted of genomic DNA. One entry per CDR3 protein results from TCRdb running MiXCR on the reads. The table shows fewer than 300,000 distinct CDR3 sequences, with 82% occurring only once. This clonotype is a singleton in its sample. The antigen remains unidentified. Sequencing was done on a sample of sorted CD4+, CD8+, or CD8+CD57+ T cells (not recorded which) from PBMCs. This TCR was sampled from a human donor with aplastic anemia. The genes are TRBV10-3 and TRBJ2-7, with TRBD1 as a possible D gene (5 bases). The CDR3 DNA reads as TGTGCCACCCTGACAGAGCACGAGCAGTACTTC. Translating gives CATLTEHEQYF.